These 13 T cell receptor beta chains were all obtained from the same sample, sequenced in a study of shared clonotypes between healthy human individuals. Sequencing used immunoSEQ multiplex PCR; TCRdb keeps in-frame clones, though not all of them. Of 2,500,000 or so clones in the sample, 92% were seen once. Sequences were obtained from naive CD4+ T cells from PBMCs. Subset indicated: CD45RA+ positively selected. These receptors were obtained from a man between 18 and 35 years old in good health. Some clones in this sample may be carry-over from other donors' samples.

J is TRBJ1-5 and V is TRBV6-5; D may be TRBD1 (5 bases). Trimming cost V 6 bases and J 5 bases, with 14 bases left between them. The CDR3 runs to 14 residues. CDR1 is MNHEY and CDR2 is SVGAGI in the germline V gene. CDR3 amino acids: CASSTDRFYQPQHF. The DNA of the CDR3 is TGTGCCAGCAGCACAGACAGATTTTATCAGCCCCAGCATTTT.

The rearrangement uses TRBV7-6 and TRBJ2-7; D is ambiguous. Germline V gene data show CDR1 as SGHVS and CDR2 as FNYEAQ. The length of the CDR3 is 15 residues. V was trimmed by 2 bases and J by 0 bases, leaving 11 bases between them. As DNA, the CDR3 is TGTGCCAGCAGCTTAAAGTCCCAAATCTCCTACGAGCAGTACTTC. Protein product: CASSLKSQISYEQYF.

This chain uses TRBV5-1 with TRBJ1-1, with TRBD1 matching 7 bases. This CDR3 region has 13 residues. Per germline, CDR1 SGHRS and CDR2 YFSETQ. V trimming: 3 bases; J trimming: 8 bases; junction bases outside the gene matches: 7. For the CDR3, the DNA is TGCGCCAGCAGCTCCCTGCGGGACAGCGAAGCTTTCTTT. Amino acid sequence: CASSSLRDSEAFF.

This clone was counted once. The CDR3 here is CASSYPGPLGKLFF. The DNA of the CDR3 is TGTGCCAGCAGTTACCCTGGACCCTTGGGAAAACTGTTTTTT. The chain recombines TRBV6-5 with TRBJ1-4; D ambiguous. The germline V and J ends were trimmed by 2 bases and 10 bases, with 14 bases remaining between them. This CDR3 comprises 14 residues. Germline CDR1 and CDR2: MNHEY and SVGAGI.

The chain is built from TRBV10-2 and TRBJ2-7; TRBD2 aligns across 9 bases. The CDR3 consists of 15 residues. The V and J ends lost 6 bases and 1 base, in that order; junction bases with no gene match: 7. The germline V gene has CDR1 WSHSY and CDR2 SAAADI. CDR3 in amino acids: CASRMIAGVSYEQYF. CDR3 nucleotides: TGCGCCAGCAGGATGATAGCGGGAGTGTCCTACGAGCAGTACTTC.

In regard to this clone: Other DNA sequences from this sample encode an identical CDR3 as well. This chain uses TRBV6-5 with TRBJ2-6; maybe TRBD2 (5 bases). Looked up from germline, CDR1 is MNHEY and CDR2 is SVGAGI. Between the trimmed V and J ends, which lost 3 bases and 1 base, there was a span of 7 bases. The CDR3 totals 15 residues. The CDR3 reads CASSYRGSGANVLTF. In DNA, the CDR3 is TGTGCCAGCAGTTATCGAGGGTCTGGGGCCAACGTCCTGACTTTC.

This clone occurred once. Other DNA sequences in this sample translate to the same CDR3. The chain is built from TRBV2 and TRBJ2-1; 13 bases agree with TRBD2. The CDR3 totals 14 residues. V shed 9 bases, J shed 7 bases, and the junction held 6 bases outside the gene matches. Germline V gene data show CDR1 as SNHLY and CDR2 as FYNNEI. CDR3 sequence: CASRPGLAGNEQFF. In DNA, the CDR3 is TGTGCCAGTCGTCCGGGACTAGCGGGAAATGAGCAGTTCTTC. Based on the CDR3 plus reference TRBV2 and TRBJ2-1, the full variable domain is EPEVTQTPSHQVTQMGQEVILRCVPISNHLYFYWYRQILGQKVEFLVSFYNNEISEKSEIFDDQFSVERPDGSNFTLKIRSTKLEDSAMYFCASRPGLAGNEQFFGPGTRLTVL.

The V call is TRBV7-2, the J call TRBJ2-1; a weak D match, TRBD2 (6 bases). The CDR3 spans 16 residues. V gave up 5 bases and J gave up 0 bases, with 14 bases separating them. Per germline, CDR1 SGHTA and CDR2 FQGNSA. The CDR3 region is CASSLSGISSYNEQFF. The DNA of the CDR3 is TGTGCCAGCAGCCTTAGCGGAATAAGCTCCTACAATGAGCAGTTCTTC.

The V call is TRBV28, the J call TRBJ1-2; D not resolved. The CDR3 sequence is 14 residues long. Germline-derived CDR1 and CDR2 are MDHEN and SYDVKM. Trimming pared 2 bases from V and 6 bases from J, leaving 13 bases between. The CDR3 loop is CASSLIPAVDGYTF. The CDR3 DNA is TGTGCCAGCAGTTTAATCCCCGCAGTGGATGGCTACACCTTC.

The genes are TRBV2 and TRBJ1-4; tentatively, D is TRBD1 (5 bases). This CDR3 is 17 amino acids long. In germline, CDR1 is SNHLY, CDR2 FYNNEI. V gave up 2 bases and J gave up 1 base, with 14 bases separating them. The CDR3 protein is CASSELAGVGTNEKLFF. CDR3 nucleotide sequence: TGTGCCAGCAGTGAACTCGCGGGGGTGGGAACTAATGAAAAACTGTTTTTT.

With regard to this clone: The same CDR3 also results from other DNA sequences found in this sample. The rearrangement links TRBV5-6 to TRBJ1-3, with a possible D match to TRBD1 (5 bases). Trimming cost V 4 bases and J 2 bases, with 10 bases left between them. The CDR3 runs 14 residues. Germline V CDR1 and CDR2: SGHDT, YYEEEE. The CDR3 bases are TGTGCCAGCAGCACGGGGGGAGCTGGAAACACCATATATTTT. Protein product: CASSTGGAGNTIYF.

Notes on this clone: This CDR3 is also generated by other DNA sequences in the sample. This chain links TRBV28 with TRBJ1-5; 9 bases align to TRBD1. Germline V gives CDR1 MDHEN, CDR2 SYDVKM. This CDR3 has 15 amino acids. The V segment lost 6 bases and the J segment 4 bases; nucleotides outside the gene matches: 7. Here the CDR3 DNA reads TGTGCCAGCAGCGTTCCGGGACAGGGTAATCAGCCCCAGCATTTT. Its translation is CASSVPGQGNQPQHF.

The J gene is TRBJ2-3, the V gene TRBV18; 8 positions agree with TRBD2. The CDR3 consists of 16 residues. V dropped 5 bases and J dropped 3; count of bases not matched to a gene: 10. Germline assignment: CDR1 KGHSH and CDR2 LQKENI. The CDR3 protein is CASSSTGTRVTDTQYF. The CDR3 coding sequence is TGTGCCAGCTCATCGACCGGGACTAGAGTTACAGATACGCAGTATTTT.